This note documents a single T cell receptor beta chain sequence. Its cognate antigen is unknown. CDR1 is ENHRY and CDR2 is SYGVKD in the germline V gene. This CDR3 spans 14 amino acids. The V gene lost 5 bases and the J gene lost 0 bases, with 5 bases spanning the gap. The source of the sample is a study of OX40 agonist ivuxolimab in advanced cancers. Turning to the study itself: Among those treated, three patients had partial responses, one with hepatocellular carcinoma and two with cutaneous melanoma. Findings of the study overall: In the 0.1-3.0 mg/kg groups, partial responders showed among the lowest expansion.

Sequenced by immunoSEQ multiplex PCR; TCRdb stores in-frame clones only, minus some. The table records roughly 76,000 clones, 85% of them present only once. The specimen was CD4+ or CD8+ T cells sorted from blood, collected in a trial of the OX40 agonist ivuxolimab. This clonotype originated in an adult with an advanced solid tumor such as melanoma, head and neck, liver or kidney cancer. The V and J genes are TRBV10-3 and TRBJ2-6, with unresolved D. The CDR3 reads CAISRSSGANVLTF. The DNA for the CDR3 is TGTGCCATCAGTCGGAGCTCTGGGGCCAACGTCCTGACTTTC.